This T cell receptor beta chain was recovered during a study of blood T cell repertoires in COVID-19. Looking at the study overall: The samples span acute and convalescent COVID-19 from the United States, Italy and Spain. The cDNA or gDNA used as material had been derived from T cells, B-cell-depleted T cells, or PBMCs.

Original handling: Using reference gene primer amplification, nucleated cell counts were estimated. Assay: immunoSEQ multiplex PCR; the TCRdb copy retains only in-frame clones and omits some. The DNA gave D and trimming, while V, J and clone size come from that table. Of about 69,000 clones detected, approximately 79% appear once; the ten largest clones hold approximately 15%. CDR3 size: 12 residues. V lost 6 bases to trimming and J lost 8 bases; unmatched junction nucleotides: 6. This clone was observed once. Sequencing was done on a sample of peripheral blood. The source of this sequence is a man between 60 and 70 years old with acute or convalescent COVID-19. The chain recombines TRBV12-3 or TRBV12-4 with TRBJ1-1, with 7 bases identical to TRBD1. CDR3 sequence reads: CASRTTGLEAFF. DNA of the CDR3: TGTGCCAGCAGGACGACAGGGCTCGAAGCTTTCTTT.